A selection of T cell receptor beta chains follows, all from one sample in a study of blood T cell repertoires in COVID-19. Here immunoSEQ multiplex PCR was the method, and the copy in TCRdb shows in-frame clones only, minus some. Found here are about 410,000 clones, 89% of them singletons; the top ten hold roughly 1.5%. The sequencing sample was made of peripheral blood. Source of these receptors: a woman between 40 and 50 years old with COVID-19, enrolled during active disease. The CDR3 runs from the conserved cysteine through the conserved F or W. D genes are given only for firm matches. Not every row has a clone size; where given, it reads once, few, many or a size class.

d_call: NA; j_call: TRBJ1-1; v_call: TRBV6-5; clone_size: NA; cdr3_aa: CASTTAYEAFF; cdr3_nt: TGTGCCAGCACGACAGCCTATGAAGCTTTCTTT
d_call: TRBD1; j_call: TRBJ2-5; v_call: TRBV13; clone_size: NA; cdr3_aa: CASSQTGPETQYF; cdr3_nt: TGTGCCAGCAGCCAGACAGGGCCAGAGACCCAGTACTTC
d_call: TRBD1; j_call: TRBJ1-5; v_call: TRBV28; clone_size: once; cdr3_aa: CASSLSWDSSNQPQHF; cdr3_nt: TGTGCCAGCAGTTTATCCTGGGACAGTAGCAATCAGCCCCAGCATTTT
d_call: TRBD1; j_call: TRBJ1-1; v_call: TRBV18; clone_size: NA; cdr3_aa: CASSRQGAVAAFF; cdr3_nt: TGTGCCAGCTCTCGACAGGGGGCTGTCGCCGCTTTCTTT
d_call: TRBD2; j_call: TRBJ2-7; v_call: TRBV30; clone_size: NA; cdr3_aa: CAWSLGGSLYEQYF; cdr3_nt: TGTGCCTGGAGTTTGGGGGGGAGCTTATACGAGCAGTACTTC
d_call: TRBD1; j_call: TRBJ1-1; v_call: TRBV5-1; clone_size: NA; cdr3_aa: CASSLGTGDTEAFF; cdr3_nt: TGCGCCAGCAGCTTGGGTACAGGGGACACTGAAGCTTTCTTT
d_call: NA; j_call: TRBJ1-2; v_call: TRBV10-1; clone_size: NA; cdr3_aa: CASSECWKGLIYGYTF; cdr3_nt: TGCGCCAGCAGTGAGTGCTGGAAGGGGCTCATCTATGGCTACACCTTC
d_call: NA; j_call: TRBJ1-4; v_call: TRBV25-1; clone_size: NA; cdr3_aa: CASSPMQGIEKLFF; cdr3_nt: TGTGCCAGCAGTCCGATGCAGGGGATTGAAAAACTGTTTTTT
d_call: TRBD1; j_call: TRBJ2-7; v_call: TRBV2; clone_size: NA; cdr3_aa: CASSDLWTGGHEQYF; cdr3_nt: TGTGCCAGCAGTGATTTATGGACAGGGGGCCACGAGCAGTACTTC
d_call: NA; j_call: TRBJ2-6; v_call: TRBV19; clone_size: NA; cdr3_aa: CASAVGRGPGANVLTF; cdr3_nt: TGTGCCTCCGCGGTCGGCAGGGGACCTGGGGCCAACGTCCTGACTTTC
d_call: NA; j_call: TRBJ1-1; v_call: TRBV6-2/TRBV6-3; clone_size: NA; cdr3_aa: CASSRGGGDTEAFF; cdr3_nt: TGTGCCAGCAGTAGAGGGGGAGGGGACACTGAAGCTTTCTTT
d_call: TRBD1; j_call: TRBJ1-2; v_call: TRBV15; clone_size: NA; cdr3_aa: CATSRENQGTDYGYTF; cdr3_nt: TGTGCCACCAGCAGAGAAAACCAAGGGACAGATTATGGCTACACCTTC
d_call: NA; j_call: TRBJ1-1; v_call: TRBV10-3; clone_size: NA; cdr3_aa: CAISEYGGANTEAFF; cdr3_nt: TGTGCCATCAGTGAGTATGGAGGGGCGAACACTGAAGCTTTCTTT
d_call: NA; j_call: TRBJ1-2; v_call: TRBV28; clone_size: NA; cdr3_aa: CASTITSRAPYGYTF; cdr3_nt: TGTGCCAGCACCATTACGTCCAGGGCCCCCTATGGCTACACCTTC
d_call: TRBD2; j_call: TRBJ2-7; v_call: TRBV2; clone_size: NA; cdr3_aa: CASSKGLAGREQYF; cdr3_nt: TGTGCCAGCAGTAAGGGACTAGCGGGACGCGAGCAGTACTTC
d_call: TRBD1; j_call: TRBJ1-2; v_call: TRBV6-5; clone_size: NA; cdr3_aa: CASSLGQGHGYTF; cdr3_nt: TGTGCCAGCAGCCTCGGACAGGGACATGGCTACACCTTC
d_call: NA; j_call: TRBJ1-3; v_call: TRBV19; clone_size: NA; cdr3_aa: CASISPGTGNTIYF; cdr3_nt: TGTGCCAGTATAAGTCCGGGGACTGGAAACACCATATATTTT
d_call: NA; j_call: TRBJ2-7; v_call: TRBV15; clone_size: NA; cdr3_aa: CATSRGASYEQYF; cdr3_nt: TGTGCCACCAGCAGAGGGGCCTCCTACGAGCAGTACTTC
d_call: TRBD1; j_call: TRBJ1-3; v_call: TRBV11-2; clone_size: NA; cdr3_aa: CASSPGQGYGNTIYF; cdr3_nt: TGTGCCAGCAGCCCGGGACAGGGGTACGGAAACACCATATATTTT
d_call: NA; j_call: TRBJ2-7; v_call: TRBV9; clone_size: NA; cdr3_aa: CASSVGSGTGSWTHEQYF; cdr3_nt: TGTGCCAGCAGCGTCGGGTCGGGTACAGGGAGTTGGACCCACGAGCAGTACTTC
d_call: NA; j_call: TRBJ1-2; v_call: TRBV27; clone_size: NA; cdr3_aa: CASSFRGTPQGYTF; cdr3_nt: TGTGCCAGCAGTTTTAGGGGCACCCCCCAGGGCTACACCTTC
d_call: NA; j_call: TRBJ1-3; v_call: TRBV7-9; clone_size: NA; cdr3_aa: CATDAGGLFGNTIYF; cdr3_nt: TGTGCCACCGACGCCGGGGGGCTTTTTGGAAACACCATATATTTT
d_call: NA; j_call: TRBJ1-1; v_call: TRBV7-2; clone_size: NA; cdr3_aa: CASRASGTEAFF; cdr3_nt: TGTGCCAGCAGGGCGTCAGGGACTGAAGCTTTCTTT
d_call: NA; j_call: TRBJ1-2; v_call: TRBV4-3; clone_size: NA; cdr3_aa: CASSQEGGANYGYTF; cdr3_nt: TGCGCCAGCAGCCAAGAAGGGGGTGCTAACTATGGCTACACCTTC
d_call: NA; j_call: TRBJ2-4; v_call: TRBV28; clone_size: NA; cdr3_aa: CASSLLQVAKNIQYF; cdr3_nt: TGTGCCAGCAGTTTATTACAAGTAGCCAAAAACATTCAGTACTTC
d_call: NA; j_call: TRBJ1-5; v_call: TRBV28; clone_size: NA; cdr3_aa: CASRPYSNQPQHF; cdr3_nt: TGTGCCAGCAGGCCCTATAGCAATCAGCCCCAGCATTTT
d_call: TRBD1; j_call: TRBJ1-5; v_call: TRBV3-1/TRBV3-2; clone_size: NA; cdr3_aa: CASSQGRTGDSQHF; cdr3_nt: TGTGCCAGCAGCCAAGGCCGGACAGGGGATAGCCAGCATTTT
d_call: TRBD1; j_call: TRBJ1-4; v_call: TRBV12-5; clone_size: NA; cdr3_aa: CASGLAQGGPNEKLFF; cdr3_nt: TGTGCTAGTGGTTTGGCCCAGGGGGGTCCTAATGAAAAACTGTTTTTT
d_call: NA; j_call: TRBJ1-5; v_call: TRBV27; clone_size: NA; cdr3_aa: CASSLGGDSNQPQHF; cdr3_nt: TGTGCCAGCAGCCTAGGGGGGGATAGCAATCAGCCCCAGCATTTT
d_call: TRBD1; j_call: TRBJ1-4; v_call: TRBV7-2; clone_size: NA; cdr3_aa: CASSLGQGSGWLFF; cdr3_nt: TGTGCCAGCAGCTTAGGACAGGGATCCGGGTGGCTGTTTTTT
d_call: NA; j_call: TRBJ1-6; v_call: TRBV7-9; clone_size: NA; cdr3_aa: CASSFTGFDSPLHF; cdr3_nt: TGTGCCAGCAGCTTCACGGGATTTGATTCACCCCTCCACTTT
d_call: NA; j_call: TRBJ2-1; v_call: TRBV7-2; clone_size: NA; cdr3_aa: CASSLGDSPYNEQFF; cdr3_nt: TGTGCCAGCAGCTTAGGGGACTCACCCTACAATGAGCAGTTCTTC
d_call: NA; j_call: TRBJ1-2; v_call: TRBV7-9; clone_size: NA; cdr3_aa: CASTPTGNRNYGYTF; cdr3_nt: TGTGCCAGCACCCCAACAGGGAACCGGAACTATGGCTACACCTTC
d_call: NA; j_call: TRBJ2-3; v_call: TRBV12-3/TRBV12-4; clone_size: NA; cdr3_aa: CASSRSDTQYF; cdr3_nt: TGTGCCAGCAGCCGTAGCGATACGCAGTATTTT
d_call: NA; j_call: TRBJ1-6; v_call: TRBV5-8; clone_size: NA; cdr3_aa: CASSSRQDYNSPLHF; cdr3_nt: TGTGCCAGCAGCTCCCGCCAGGACTATAATTCACCCCTCCACTTT
d_call: TRBD1; j_call: TRBJ2-1; v_call: TRBV3-1/TRBV3-2; clone_size: NA; cdr3_aa: CASSRYAGTGDYNEQFF; cdr3_nt: TGTGCCAGCAGCCGATATGCCGGGACAGGGGACTACAATGAGCAGTTCTTC
d_call: NA; j_call: TRBJ1-6; v_call: TRBV2; clone_size: NA; cdr3_aa: CASRGGAGYNSPLHF; cdr3_nt: TGTGCCAGCAGAGGCGGGGCCGGTTATAATTCACCCCTCCACTTT
d_call: TRBD1; j_call: TRBJ2-1; v_call: TRBV9; clone_size: NA; cdr3_aa: CASSVSGGQGVEQFF; cdr3_nt: TGTGCCAGCAGCGTCTCAGGGGGCCAGGGGGTTGAGCAGTTCTTC
d_call: TRBD2; j_call: TRBJ2-7; v_call: TRBV5-1; clone_size: few; cdr3_aa: CASRGLAGGSSEQYF; cdr3_nt: TGCGCCAGCAGGGGACTAGCGGGAGGATCTAGCGAGCAGTACTTC
d_call: NA; j_call: TRBJ1-1; v_call: TRBV11-1; clone_size: few; cdr3_aa: CASSFQGRPWDTEAFF; cdr3_nt: TGTGCCAGCAGCTTTCAGGGCCGCCCGTGGGACACTGAAGCTTTCTTT
d_call: NA; j_call: TRBJ2-1; v_call: TRBV6-2/TRBV6-3; clone_size: NA; cdr3_aa: CASSYAGSGAYNEQFF; cdr3_nt: TGTGCCAGCAGTTATGCGGGCAGCGGCGCCTACAATGAGCAGTTCTTC
d_call: TRBD1; j_call: TRBJ1-1; v_call: TRBV19; clone_size: NA; cdr3_aa: CASSIQKQGSEAFF; cdr3_nt: TGTGCCAGTAGTATTCAAAAACAGGGGTCTGAAGCTTTCTTT
d_call: NA; j_call: TRBJ1-6; v_call: TRBV7-2; clone_size: NA; cdr3_aa: CASSFDLRDYNSPLHF; cdr3_nt: TGTGCCAGCAGCTTCGACCTCAGGGATTATAATTCACCCCTCCACTTT
d_call: NA; j_call: TRBJ1-1; v_call: TRBV19; clone_size: NA; cdr3_aa: CASIGLANTEAFF; cdr3_nt: TGTGCCAGTATCGGACTGGCAAACACTGAAGCTTTCTTT
d_call: NA; j_call: TRBJ2-7; v_call: TRBV6-2/TRBV6-3; clone_size: once; cdr3_aa: CASSYLRRAANGEQYF; cdr3_nt: TGTGCCAGCAGTTATCTTCGGAGGGCAGCTAACGGCGAGCAGTACTTC
d_call: TRBD2; j_call: TRBJ2-2; v_call: TRBV6-2/TRBV6-3; clone_size: NA; cdr3_aa: CASSRLAANTGELFF; cdr3_nt: TGTGCCAGCAGTAGGCTAGCGGCGAACACCGGGGAGCTGTTTTTT
d_call: NA; j_call: TRBJ2-7; v_call: TRBV19; clone_size: NA; cdr3_aa: CASSPQGYEQYF; cdr3_nt: TGTGCCAGTAGTCCACAGGGCTACGAGCAGTACTTC
d_call: NA; j_call: TRBJ2-7; v_call: TRBV5-6; clone_size: once; cdr3_aa: CASSATPGSYEQYF; cdr3_nt: TGTGCCAGCAGCGCAACCCCAGGGTCCTACGAGCAGTACTTC
d_call: NA; j_call: TRBJ1-1; v_call: TRBV6-5; clone_size: NA; cdr3_aa: CASSKTRQNTEAFF; cdr3_nt: TGTGCCAGCAGTAAAACGAGACAGAACACTGAAGCTTTCTTT
d_call: NA; j_call: TRBJ1-4; v_call: TRBV6-5; clone_size: NA; cdr3_aa: CASSTHQATNEKLFF; cdr3_nt: TGTGCCAGCAGTACTCATCAAGCAACTAATGAAAAACTGTTTTTT
d_call: NA; j_call: TRBJ1-1; v_call: TRBV15; clone_size: NA; cdr3_aa: CATSRVAGNTEAFF; cdr3_nt: TGTGCCACCAGCAGAGTCGCGGGGAACACTGAAGCTTTCTTT
d_call: TRBD2; j_call: TRBJ2-2; v_call: TRBV27; clone_size: NA; cdr3_aa: CASSPRGRVNTGELFF; cdr3_nt: TGTGCCAGCAGTCCCCGAGGGAGGGTGAACACCGGGGAGCTGTTTTTT
d_call: NA; j_call: TRBJ1-1; v_call: TRBV29-1; clone_size: NA; cdr3_aa: CSVRASGIYTEAFF; cdr3_nt: TGCAGCGTTCGGGCTTCGGGGATTTACACTGAAGCTTTCTTT
d_call: TRBD2; j_call: TRBJ2-1; v_call: TRBV7-3; clone_size: NA; cdr3_aa: CASSPRLAGGHEQFF; cdr3_nt: TGTGCCAGCAGCCCGAGACTAGCGGGGGGCCATGAGCAGTTCTTC
d_call: TRBD2; j_call: TRBJ2-7; v_call: TRBV7-9; clone_size: NA; cdr3_aa: CASSWGLAGPSPNEQYF; cdr3_nt: TGTGCCAGCAGCTGGGGACTAGCGGGTCCGTCTCCGAACGAGCAGTACTTC
d_call: NA; j_call: TRBJ2-7; v_call: TRBV7-8; clone_size: NA; cdr3_aa: CASSLGGVSSYEQYF; cdr3_nt: TGTGCCAGCAGCTTAGGGGGGGTGAGCTCCTACGAGCAGTACTTC
d_call: TRBD2; j_call: TRBJ2-3; v_call: TRBV5-1; clone_size: NA; cdr3_aa: CASSSGLAGGLGTDTQYF; cdr3_nt: TGCGCCAGCAGCTCAGGACTAGCGGGGGGCCTAGGCACAGATACGCAGTATTTT